Sequencing of this T cell receptor beta chain was carried out in a study of CD8 T cells in Susac syndrome. An input of 0.5 to 1 ug of RNA was subjected to reverse transcription using random hexamers. immunoSEQ multiplex PCR amplified TCR beta CDR3 across 54 Vbeta, 13 Jbeta. TCRdb redid the calling of the immunoSEQ multiplex PCR reads with MiXCR, one entry per CDR3 protein. The sample lists 400,000 or so distinct CDR3 sequences, more than 80% occurring once. Germline lookup yields CDR1 SGHRS and CDR2 YFSETQ. This CDR3 is built from 14 residues. The J segment lost 3 bases and the V segment lost 4 bases, leaving 3 bases of the junction unmatched. While CD8+ and CD4+ T cells were isolated negatively, TEMRA cells were enriched by FACS.

This chain uses TRBV5-1 with TRBJ1-4; 7 positions agree with TRBD1. Specimen: CD8+ T cells from PBMCs. This TCR came from a human donor with multiple sclerosis. The CDR3 DNA sequence: TGCGCCAGCAGCAGGGGACAGTCTAATGAAAAACTGTTTTTT. Protein product: CASSRGQSNEKLFF.